The 9 T cell receptor beta chains in this list originate from one sample, sequenced in a study of identical twins. TCRdb independently ran MiXCR on the 5' RACE reads; one entry per CDR3 protein. The sample holds around 670,000 distinct CDR3 sequences, 5.5% to 6.5% seen once. The specimen was naive T cells sorted from blood. The receptors were gathered from a man between 18 and 35 years old in good health.

There are many counts of this clonotype. This chain links TRBV29-1 with TRBJ1-1; possibly TRBD1 for D (6 bases). The CDR3 is 14 residues long. The germline V and J ends were trimmed by 0 bases and 5 bases, with 13 bases remaining between them. Germline assignment: CDR1 SQVTM and CDR2 ANQGSEA. CDR3 nucleotides: TGCAGCGTTGAAGATAAGGGGGAGTGGACTGAAGCTTTCTTT. Translation gives CSVEDKGEWTEAFF.

Ten or more counts support this clonotype. The chain is built from TRBV20-1 and TRBJ2-2; 7 nucleotides line up with TRBD1. The length of the CDR3 is 13 residues. Per the germline V gene, CDR1 is DFQATT and CDR2 is SNEGSKA (reference sequence). The CDR3 sequence: CSPTGNQAGELFF. Written as DNA, the CDR3 is TGCAGCCCGACAGGGAATCAGGCCGGGGAGCTGTTTTTT.

CDR3 coding DNA: TGTGCCTGGATGACGCGAAGGAACACTGAAGCTTTCTTT. This translates into CAWMTRRNTEAFF. The chain uses TRBV30 and TRBJ1-1; D is unclear. CDR1 GTSNPN and CDR2 SVGIG come from the germline V gene (reference sequence). The V gene lost 4 bases and the J gene lost 1 base, with 10 bases spanning the gap. The CDR3 has 13 amino acids.

On this clonotype itself: A much larger clone lies a single base off, so this may be a read error. The chain is built from TRBV7-9 and TRBJ2-2; the match to TRBD1 covers 8 bases. Looked up from germline, CDR1 is SEHNR and CDR2 is FQNEAQ (reference sequence). The CDR3 has 14 amino acids. With V trimmed by 6 bases and J by 9 bases, 9 bases remained unmatched. The CDR3 sequence is CASRSGQGNRELFF. The CDR3 nucleotides are TGTGCCAGCAGATCCGGACAGGGCAACCGGGAGCTGTTTTTT.

This clonotype was seen only a few times. The CDR3 here is CASSGTGFSYEQYF. CDR3 DNA sequence: TGTGCCAGCAGCGGGACAGGGTTCTCCTACGAGCAGTACTTC. The rearrangement joins TRBV12-3 or TRBV12-4 to TRBJ2-7, with 9 bases identical to TRBD1. CDR3 length: 14 amino acids. V dropped 6 bases and J dropped 0; count of bases not matched to a gene: 3.

This clonotype was observed a few times. The rearrangement uses TRBV10-3 and TRBJ2-5; 14 bases are shared with TRBD2. The ends lost 4 bases at V and 2 bases at J; junction bases unmatched: 0. The CDR3 is 15 residues long. CDR1 and CDR2 from the germline V gene are ENHRY and SYGVKD. This CDR3 reads CAISGTSGGQETQYF. CDR3 in DNA: TGTGCCATCAGTGGGACTAGCGGGGGGCAAGAGACCCAGTACTTC.

In its sample, this clonotype was seen a few times. The chain is built from TRBV12-3 or TRBV12-4 and TRBJ2-2; D tentatively reads TRBD1 or TRBD2 (5 bases each). The CDR3 sequence is 16 residues long. With 1 base removed from V and 2 bases from J, the gap between germline ends came to 11 bases. In DNA, the CDR3 is TGTGCCAGCAGTTTAGGAGAGGGGAAAAACACCGGGGAGCTGTTTTTT. Translated, it gives CASSLGEGKNTGELFF.

This clonotype has more than one count but fewer than ten. The J gene is TRBJ2-3, the V gene TRBV14; 8 bases align to TRBD2. V gave up 4 bases and J gave up 2 bases; unmatched junction bases: 8. The CDR3 is 16 amino acids. Germline CDR1 reads SGHDN; CDR2 reads FVKESK. The DNA for the CDR3 is TGTGCCAGCAGCCGGAAACTAGCGGACCCCACAGATACGCAGTATTTT. Translation gives CASSRKLADPTDTQYF.

The V and J genes are TRBV7-2 and TRBJ2-3; no firm D call. Germline assignment: CDR1 SGHTA and CDR2 FQGNSA. This CDR3 is 12 amino acids long. Trimming left V 3 bases short and J 8 bases short, with 9 bases between. CDR3 coding DNA: TGTGCCAGCAGCTTCTTAGAGGTTACGCAGTATTTT. Protein: CASSFLEVTQYF. The full variable domain, completed using reference TRBV7-2 and TRBJ2-3, is GAGVSQSPSNKVTEKGKDVELRCDPISGHTALYWYRQSLGQGLEFLIYFQGNSAPDKSGLPSDRFSAERTGGSVSTLTIQRTQQEDSAVYLCASSFLEVTQYFGPGTRLTVL.